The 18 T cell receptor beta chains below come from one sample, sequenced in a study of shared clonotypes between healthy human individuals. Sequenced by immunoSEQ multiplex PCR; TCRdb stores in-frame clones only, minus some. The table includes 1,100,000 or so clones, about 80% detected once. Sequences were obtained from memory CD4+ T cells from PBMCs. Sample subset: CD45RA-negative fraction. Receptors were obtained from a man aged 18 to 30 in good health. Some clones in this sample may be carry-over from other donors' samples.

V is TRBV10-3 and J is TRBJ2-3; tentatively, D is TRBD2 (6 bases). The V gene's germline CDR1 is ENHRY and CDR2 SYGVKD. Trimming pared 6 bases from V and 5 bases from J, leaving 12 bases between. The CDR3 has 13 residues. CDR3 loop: CAISQIAEDTQYF. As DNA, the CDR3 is TGTGCCATCAGCCAAATAGCGGAAGATACGCAGTATTTT.

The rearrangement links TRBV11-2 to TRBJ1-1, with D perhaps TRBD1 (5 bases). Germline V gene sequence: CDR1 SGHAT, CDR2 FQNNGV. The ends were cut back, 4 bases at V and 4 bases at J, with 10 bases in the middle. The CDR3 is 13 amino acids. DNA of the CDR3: TGTGCCAGCAGCTCCCAGGGAAGCACTGAAGCTTTCTTT. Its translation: CASSSQGSTEAFF. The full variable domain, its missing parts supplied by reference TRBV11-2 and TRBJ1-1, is EAGVAQSPRYKIIEKRQSVAFWCNPISGHATLYWYQQILGQGPKLLIQFQNNGVVDDSQLPKDRFSAERLKGVDSTLKIQPAKLEDSAVYLCASSSQGSTEAFFGQGTRLTVV.

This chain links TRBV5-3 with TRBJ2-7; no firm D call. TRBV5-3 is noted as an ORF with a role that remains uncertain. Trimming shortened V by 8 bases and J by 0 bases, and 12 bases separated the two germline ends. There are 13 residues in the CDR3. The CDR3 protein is CASTNSGSYEQYF. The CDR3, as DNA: TGTGCCAGCACCAATTCGGGCTCCTACGAGCAGTACTTC.

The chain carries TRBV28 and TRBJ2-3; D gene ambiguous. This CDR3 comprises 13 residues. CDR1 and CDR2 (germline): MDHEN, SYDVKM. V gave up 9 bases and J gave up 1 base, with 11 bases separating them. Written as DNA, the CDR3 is TGTGCCAGTGGTCGGATAGGCACAGATACGCAGTATTTT. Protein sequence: CASGRIGTDTQYF.

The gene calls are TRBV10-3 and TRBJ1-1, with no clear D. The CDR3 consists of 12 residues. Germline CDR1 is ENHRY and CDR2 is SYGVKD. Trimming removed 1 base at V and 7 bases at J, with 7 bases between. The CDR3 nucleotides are TGTGCCATCAGTGAGTTCGGCTATGAAGCTTTCTTT. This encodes CAISEFGYEAFF.

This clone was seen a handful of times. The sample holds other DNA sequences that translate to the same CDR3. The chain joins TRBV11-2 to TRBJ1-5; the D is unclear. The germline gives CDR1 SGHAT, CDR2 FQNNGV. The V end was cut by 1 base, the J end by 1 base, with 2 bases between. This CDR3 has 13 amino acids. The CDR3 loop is CASSLVSNQPQHF. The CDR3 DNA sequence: TGTGCCAGCAGCTTAGTGAGCAATCAGCCCCAGCATTTT. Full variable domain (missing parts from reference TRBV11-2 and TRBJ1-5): EAGVAQSPRYKIIEKRQSVAFWCNPISGHATLYWYQQILGQGPKLLIQFQNNGVVDDSQLPKDRFSAERLKGVDSTLKIQPAKLEDSAVYLCASSLVSNQPQHFGDGTRLSIL.

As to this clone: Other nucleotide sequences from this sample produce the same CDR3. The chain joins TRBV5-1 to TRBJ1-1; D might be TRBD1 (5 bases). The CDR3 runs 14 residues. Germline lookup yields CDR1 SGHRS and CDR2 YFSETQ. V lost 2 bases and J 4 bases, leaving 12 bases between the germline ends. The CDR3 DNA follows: TGCGCCAGCAGCTTTGAAAGGGGAAGCACTGAAGCTTTCTTT. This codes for CASSFERGSTEAFF.

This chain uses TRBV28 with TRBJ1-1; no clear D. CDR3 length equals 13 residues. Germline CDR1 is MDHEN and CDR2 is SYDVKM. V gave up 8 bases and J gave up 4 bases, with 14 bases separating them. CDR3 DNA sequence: TGTGCCAGCTCCACGGGGTTTGGCACTGAAGCTTTCTTT. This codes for CASSTGFGTEAFF.

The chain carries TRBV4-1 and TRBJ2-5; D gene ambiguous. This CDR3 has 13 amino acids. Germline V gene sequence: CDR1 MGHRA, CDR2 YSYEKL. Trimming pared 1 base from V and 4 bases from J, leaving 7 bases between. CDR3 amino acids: CASSQVLGETQYF. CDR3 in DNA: TGCGCCAGCAGCCAAGTTCTCGGAGAGACCCAGTACTTC.

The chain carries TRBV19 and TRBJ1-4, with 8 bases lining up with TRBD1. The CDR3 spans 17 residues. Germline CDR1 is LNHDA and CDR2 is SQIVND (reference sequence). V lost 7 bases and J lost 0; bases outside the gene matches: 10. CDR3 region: CASTAPAGGPTNEKLFF. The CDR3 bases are TGTGCCAGTACCGCTCCGGCAGGGGGCCCAACTAATGAAAAACTGTTTTTT.

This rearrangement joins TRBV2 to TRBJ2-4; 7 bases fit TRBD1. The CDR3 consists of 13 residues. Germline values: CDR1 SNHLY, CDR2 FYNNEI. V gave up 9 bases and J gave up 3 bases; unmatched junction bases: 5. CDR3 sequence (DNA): TGTGCCAGTGACAGGGATGGCAAAAACATTCAGTACTTC. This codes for CASDRDGKNIQYF.

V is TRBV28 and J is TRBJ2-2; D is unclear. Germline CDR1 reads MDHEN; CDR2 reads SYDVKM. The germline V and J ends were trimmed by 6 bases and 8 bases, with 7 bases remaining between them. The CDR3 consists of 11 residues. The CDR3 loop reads CASSVEGELFF. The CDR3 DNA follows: TGTGCCAGCAGCGTAGAGGGGGAGCTGTTTTTT.

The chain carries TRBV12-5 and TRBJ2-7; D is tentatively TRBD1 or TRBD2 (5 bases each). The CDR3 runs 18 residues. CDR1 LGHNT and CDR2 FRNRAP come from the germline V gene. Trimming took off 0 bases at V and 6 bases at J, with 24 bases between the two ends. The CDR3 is CASGLVPRDDMGWVEQYF. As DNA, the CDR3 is TGTGCTAGTGGTTTGGTACCACGGGACGACATGGGATGGGTCGAGCAGTACTTC.

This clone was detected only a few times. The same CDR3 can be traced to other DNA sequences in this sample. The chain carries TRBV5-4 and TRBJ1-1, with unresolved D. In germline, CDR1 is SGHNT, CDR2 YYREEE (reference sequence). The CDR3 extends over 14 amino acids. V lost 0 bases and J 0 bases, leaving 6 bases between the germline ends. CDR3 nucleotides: TGTGCCAGCAGCTTGGGGCTCTTGAACACTGAAGCTTTCTTT. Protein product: CASSLGLLNTEAFF.

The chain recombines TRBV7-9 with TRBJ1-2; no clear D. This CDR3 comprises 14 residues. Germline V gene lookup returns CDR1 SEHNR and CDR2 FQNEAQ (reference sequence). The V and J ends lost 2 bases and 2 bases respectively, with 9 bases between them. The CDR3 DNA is TGTGCCAGCAGCTTAATCGGCGGAAACTATGGCTACACCTTC. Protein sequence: CASSLIGGNYGYTF.

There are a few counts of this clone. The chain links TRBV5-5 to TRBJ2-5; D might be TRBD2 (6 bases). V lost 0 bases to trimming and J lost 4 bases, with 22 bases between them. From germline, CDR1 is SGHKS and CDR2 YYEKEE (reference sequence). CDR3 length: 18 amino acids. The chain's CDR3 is CASSLARTGGGARETQYF. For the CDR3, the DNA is TGTGCCAGCAGCTTGGCACGTACTGGGGGAGGTGCCCGAGAGACCCAGTACTTC.

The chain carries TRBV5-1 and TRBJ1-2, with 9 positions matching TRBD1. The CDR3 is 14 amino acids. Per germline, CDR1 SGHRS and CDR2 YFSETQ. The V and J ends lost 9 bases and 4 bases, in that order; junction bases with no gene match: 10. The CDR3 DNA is TGCGCCACTAAAAGGACAGGGGAGGGCTATGGCTACACCTTC. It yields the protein CATKRTGEGYGYTF.

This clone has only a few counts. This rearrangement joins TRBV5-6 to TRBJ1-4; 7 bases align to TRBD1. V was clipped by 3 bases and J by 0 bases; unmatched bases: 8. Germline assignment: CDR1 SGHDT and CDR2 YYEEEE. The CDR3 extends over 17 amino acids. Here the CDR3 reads CASSSGQTFATNEKLFF. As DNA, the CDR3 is TGTGCCAGCAGCTCGGGACAGACCTTTGCAACTAATGAAAAACTGTTTTTT.